This T cell receptor beta chain stems from a study of T-cell reconstitution after alpha-beta-depleted transplantation in children. The authors prepared the TCRbeta library with unique molecular identifiers. MiXCR, run by TCRdb on the PCR reads, gives a single entry per CDR3 protein. The sample includes about 540,000 distinct CDR3 sequences, around 19% of them seen just once. The material sequenced was PBMCs from the stem cell graft donor, taken from the stem cell graft. This clonotype was sampled from a human donor who donated a stem cell graft to a child with acute lymphoblastic leukemia.

For the CDR3, the DNA is TGTGCCAGCAGTTACAGACAGGGCCTTATGAACACTGAAGCTTTCTTT. This codes for CASSYRQGLMNTEAFF. The chain has TRBV6-5 and TRBJ1-1; the match to TRBD1 covers 7 bases. This CDR3 is 16 amino acids long. Germline V gene sequence: CDR1 MNHEY, CDR2 SVGAGI. V trimming: 2 bases; J trimming: 0 bases; junction bases outside the gene matches: 6.